The 12 T cell receptor beta chains below were found in one sample sequenced in a study of cytomegalovirus exposure and HLA in healthy donors. In the PCR, 60 Vbeta and 13 Jbeta primers were used. Using immunoSEQ multiplex PCR, the repertoire was profiled, and TCRdb retains in-frame clones only, with some absent. The sample lists about 140,000 clones, 75% to 85% occurring once. Input material: PBMCs. The receptors were gathered from a woman aged 18-29 years in good health and CMV-seropositive.

This chain connects TRBV6-1 to TRBJ2-7; the D gene is possibly TRBD2 (6 bases). This CDR3 contains 15 residues. Germline CDR1 MNHNS, CDR2 SASEGT. V was pared by 7 bases and J by 7 bases, with 23 bases between. The CDR3 reads CASNIRRGGRGEQYF. In nucleotides, the CDR3 is TGTGCCAGCAATATTCGGCGGGGAGGAAGGGGAGAGCAGTACTTC.

The chain combines TRBV18 with TRBJ2-1; the match to TRBD2 covers 7 bases. V was clipped by 4 bases and J by 7 bases; unmatched bases: 1. The CDR3 loop spans 12 amino acids. In germline, CDR1 is KGHSH, CDR2 LQKENI. CDR3 in amino acids: CASSRGGNEQFF. CDR3 coding DNA: TGTGCCAGCTCACGGGGGGGAAATGAGCAGTTCTTC.

Here the CDR3 reads CASTRQGALYTEAFF. The DNA of the CDR3 is TGTGCCAGCACCCGACAGGGGGCGCTTTACACTGAAGCTTTCTTT. V is TRBV27 and J is TRBJ1-1, with 10 bases fitting TRBD1. Germline CDR1 is MNHEY and CDR2 is SMNVEV (reference sequence). With 7 bases clipped from V and 3 bases from J, the junction kept 8 bases outside the gene matches. The CDR3 extends over 15 amino acids.

This clone appeared once. The chain recombines TRBV4-3 with TRBJ2-5; tentatively, D is TRBD2 (6 bases). The CDR3 has 15 amino acids. V was shortened by 1 base and J by 5 bases, with 14 bases between the two germline ends. Germline V gene data show CDR1 as LGHNA and CDR2 as YSLEER. CDR3 sequence: CASSQGHGGIETQYF. The CDR3 DNA reads as TGCGCCAGCAGCCAAGGACACGGAGGGATCGAGACCCAGTACTTC.

V and J are TRBV10-3 and TRBJ1-2; no clear D. Looked up from germline, CDR1 is ENHRY and CDR2 is SYGVKD. V was shortened by 5 bases and J by 8 bases, with 15 bases between the two germline ends. The CDR3 runs to 13 residues. CDR3 sequence (DNA): TGTGCCATCAGTAGGGAGCAGCAACTCGGCTACACCTTC. It encodes CAISREQQLGYTF.

The V and J genes are TRBV6-6 and TRBJ2-1, with 8 bases that match TRBD2. V was pared by 6 bases and J by 7 bases, with 14 bases of the junction left unmatched. The CDR3 length is 16 residues. Germline assignment: CDR1 MNHNY and CDR2 SVGAGI (reference sequence). In nucleotides, the CDR3 is TGTGCCAGCAGCACTAGTGGCCGGGGGGGAGTAAATGAGCAGTTCTTC. It is translated as CASSTSGRGGVNEQFF.

The CDR3 DNA sequence: TGCGCCAGCAGCAGGACTAGCGGGGCTTCCCAGTACCCTTTCCGGTACTTC. This sequence encodes CASSRTSGASQYPFRYF. The chain uses TRBV5-1 and TRBJ2-5; TRBD2 matches 12 bases. CDR1 and CDR2 (germline): SGHRS, YFSETQ. J was trimmed by 13 bases and V by 4 bases; bases with no gene match: 20. CDR3 length: 17 residues.

Here the CDR3 DNA reads TGCGCCAGCAGCCTCCCGGGGACTAGCACCTCGGGCGGGCTGTTTTTT. This codes for CASSLPGTSTSGGLFF. The rearrangement links TRBV4-1 to TRBJ2-2, with TRBD2 matching over 9 bases. CDR1 MGHRA and CDR2 YSYEKL come from the germline V gene. V shed 4 bases and J 13 bases; nucleotides not matched to a gene: 16. The CDR3 sequence is 16 residues long.

This rearrangement joins TRBV5-6 to TRBJ2-5; 9 positions match TRBD2. This CDR3 is 19 amino acids long. Trimming removed 1 base from V and 0 bases from J; junction bases left unmatched: 13. Germline CDR1 reads SGHDT; CDR2 reads YYEEEE. For the CDR3, the DNA is TGTGCCAGCAGCTTGTCCCTAGCGGGGACAAAGAGGTACCAAGAGACCCAGTACTTC. The encoded protein is CASSLSLAGTKRYQETQYF.

This clone was observed a few times. This sequence joins TRBV18 and TRBJ1-5; D ambiguous. CDR1 KGHSH and CDR2 LQKENI come from the germline V gene. V was shortened by 3 bases and J by 4 bases, with 7 bases between the two germline ends. This CDR3 has 13 amino acids. The CDR3 spells CASSPSLNQPQHF. The CDR3 region has the DNA TGTGCCAGCTCACCGAGTTTAAATCAGCCCCAGCATTTT.

The chain's CDR3 is CASLGAGGGYTF. In DNA form, the CDR3 reads TGTGCCAGCCTGGGAGCAGGGGGAGGCTACACCTTC. The genes are TRBV2 and TRBJ1-2; 7 positions match TRBD1. Germline CDR1 and CDR2: SNHLY and FYNNEI. The CDR3 sequence is 12 residues long. The V gene end was trimmed by 8 bases and the J gene end by 8 bases; junction bases not matched to a gene: 8.

The chain combines TRBV5-6 with TRBJ2-5, with D possibly matching TRBD2 (6 bases). The ends were cut back, 2 bases at V and 8 bases at J, with 13 bases in the middle. Germline assignment: CDR1 SGHDT and CDR2 YYEEEE. The CDR3 is 13 residues long. The CDR3 is CASSLISSATQYF. CDR3 DNA sequence: TGTGCCAGCAGCTTAATATCTAGCGCAACCCAGTACTTC.